These T cell receptor beta chains were read from a single sample in a study of sequential checkpoint blockade in melanoma. Some clones are missing from TCRdb's copy, which holds only in-frame ones; the method was immunoSEQ multiplex PCR. The table lists about 4,000 clones, approximately 19% of them singletons. Sequences were derived from tumor tissue (inferred from file names), sampled from a patient given nivolumab and ipilimumab in sequence. The source is a human donor with melanoma. Both conserved end residues are part of each CDR3. Fields, in order: J gene, V gene, CDR3 protein.

TRBJ2-3 TRBV30 CAWSRGGGDVDTQYF
TRBJ1-2 TRBV5-1 CASSPGGQGVSGYTF
TRBJ1-1 TRBV6-8 CASSYSNTEAFF
TRBJ2-3 TRBV7-1 CASSPGTIGTQYF
TRBJ1-2 TRBV9 CASSTDRDGYTF
TRBJ1-1 TRBV11-3 CASSLVLTGTNTEAFF
TRBJ1-6 TRBV11-3 CASSPETGDSPLHF
TRBJ1-2 TRBV6-8 CASTQGGLYGYTF
TRBJ2-2 TRBV5-1 CASSPALGIAGELFF
TRBJ1-5 TRBV6-8 CASRPGTGVNQPQHF
TRBJ2-6 TRBV6-8 CASSRVLSGANVLTF
TRBJ1-5 TRBV6-8 CASSYSTGPNQPQHF
TRBJ2-3 TRBV9 CASSFSLKGQVLF
TRBJ2-2 TRBV5-1 CASSLWQGKNTGELFF
TRBJ1-6 TRBV19 CASSIDPDPGNSPLHF
TRBJ2-3 TRBV19 CATQGGTSDTQYF
TRBJ1-5 TRBV18 CASSPDYSNQPQHF
TRBJ2-5 TRBV11-3 CASSLVLGWQETQYF
TRBJ1-6 TRBV29-1 CSLPLQFYNSPLHF
TRBJ2-3 TRBV11-3 CASSLDPAGGYEDTQYF
TRBJ1-6 TRBV10-2 CASTKRHSSYNSPLHF
TRBJ2-1 TRBV29-1 CSVDRGGQGHEQFF
TRBJ1-4 TRBV6-8 CASSDPRGLGEKLFF
TRBJ2-1 TRBV11-3 CASSLRDTAYNEQFF
TRBJ2-7 TRBV12-5 CASGLALGGYEQYF
TRBJ1-1 TRBV5-1 CASTLRPASGTEAFF
TRBJ2-5 TRBV6-8 CASRLAGFKETQYF
TRBJ2-7 TRBV7-2 CASSLGQLDEQYF
TRBJ1-3 TRBV6-8 CASSVSIQNTIYF
TRBJ2-5 TRBV11-3 CASSLNRPSGETQYF